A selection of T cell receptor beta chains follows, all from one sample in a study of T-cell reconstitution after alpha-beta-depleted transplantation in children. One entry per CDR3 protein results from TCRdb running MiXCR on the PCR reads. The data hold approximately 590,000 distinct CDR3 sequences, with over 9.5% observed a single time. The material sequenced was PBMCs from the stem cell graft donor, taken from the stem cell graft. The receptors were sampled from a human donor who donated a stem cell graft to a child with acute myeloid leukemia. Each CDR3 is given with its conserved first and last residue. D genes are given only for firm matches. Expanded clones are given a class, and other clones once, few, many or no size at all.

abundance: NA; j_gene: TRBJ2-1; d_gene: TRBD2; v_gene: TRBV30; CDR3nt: TGTGCCTGGAGTGTATCCCTTTGGAGGACTAGCGGCACTTACAATGAGCAGTTCTTC; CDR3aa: CAWSVSLWRTSGTYNEQFF
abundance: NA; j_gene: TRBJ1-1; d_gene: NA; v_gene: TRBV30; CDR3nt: TGTGCCTGGAGTGTACGTGTGAACACTGAAGCTTTCTTT; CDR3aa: CAWSVRVNTEAFF
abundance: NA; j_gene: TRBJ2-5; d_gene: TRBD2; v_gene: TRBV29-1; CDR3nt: TGCAGCGTTGCTTACCCACTAGCGCCCCAGGAGACCCAGTACTTC; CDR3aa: CSVAYPLAPQETQYF
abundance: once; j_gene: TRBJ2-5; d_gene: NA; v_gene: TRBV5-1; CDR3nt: TGCGCCAGCAGCTCACAGGAGGGAGAGACCCAGTACTTC; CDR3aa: CASSSQEGETQYF
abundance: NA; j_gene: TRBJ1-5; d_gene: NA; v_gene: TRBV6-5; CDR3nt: TGTGCCAGCAGCCTGTGGGCCGGCCGGAATAGCAATCAGCCCCAGCATTTT; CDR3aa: CASSLWAGRNSNQPQHF
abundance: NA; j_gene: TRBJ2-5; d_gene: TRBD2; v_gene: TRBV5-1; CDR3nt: TGCGCCAGCAGCCCCACGGGACTAGCGAGGGAGACCCAGTACTTC; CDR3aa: CASSPTGLARETQYF
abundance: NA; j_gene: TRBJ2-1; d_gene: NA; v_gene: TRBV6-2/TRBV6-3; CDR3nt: TGTGCCAGCAGTTATTCGCCCGGGGGTGAGCAGTTCTTC; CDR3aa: CASSYSPGGEQFF
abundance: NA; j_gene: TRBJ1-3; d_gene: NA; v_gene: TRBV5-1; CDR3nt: TGCGCCAGCAGCCCGGATGGAGACACCATATATTTT; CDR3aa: CASSPDGDTIYF
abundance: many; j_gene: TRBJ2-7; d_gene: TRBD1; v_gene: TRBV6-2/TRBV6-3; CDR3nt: TGTGCCAGCACCCGAACCCCCTGGACAGGGAGCTCCTACGAGCAGTACTTC; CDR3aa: CASTRTPWTGSSYEQYF
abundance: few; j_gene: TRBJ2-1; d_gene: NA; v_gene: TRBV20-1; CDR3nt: TGCAGTGCTAGAAGGGGGGGCGCCTACAATGAGCAGTTCTTC; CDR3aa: CSARRGGAYNEQFF
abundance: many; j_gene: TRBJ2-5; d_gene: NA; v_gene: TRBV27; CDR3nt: TGTGCCAGCAGACCCACAAACGGGGAGACCCAGTACTTC; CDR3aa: CASRPTNGETQYF
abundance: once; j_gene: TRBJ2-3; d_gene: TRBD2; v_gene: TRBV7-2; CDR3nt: TGTGCCAGCAGCTTAGCTTTTAGCGGGAGCTTGCCAGATACGCAGTATTTT; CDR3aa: CASSLAFSGSLPDTQYF
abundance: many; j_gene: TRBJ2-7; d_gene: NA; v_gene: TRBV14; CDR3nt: TGTGCCAGCAGTCGGGGGACGTCCTCCTACGAGCAGTACTTC; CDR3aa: CASSRGTSSYEQYF
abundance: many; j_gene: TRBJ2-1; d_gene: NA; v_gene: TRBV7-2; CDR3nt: TGTGCCAGCAGCTTAGTTCAGATCTACAATGAGCAGTTCTTC; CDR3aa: CASSLVQIYNEQFF
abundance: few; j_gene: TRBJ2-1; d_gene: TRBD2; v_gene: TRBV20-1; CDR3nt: TGCAGTGCTAGAGATCCGTTGGCGGGAGCTTACAATGAGCAGTTCTTC; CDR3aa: CSARDPLAGAYNEQFF